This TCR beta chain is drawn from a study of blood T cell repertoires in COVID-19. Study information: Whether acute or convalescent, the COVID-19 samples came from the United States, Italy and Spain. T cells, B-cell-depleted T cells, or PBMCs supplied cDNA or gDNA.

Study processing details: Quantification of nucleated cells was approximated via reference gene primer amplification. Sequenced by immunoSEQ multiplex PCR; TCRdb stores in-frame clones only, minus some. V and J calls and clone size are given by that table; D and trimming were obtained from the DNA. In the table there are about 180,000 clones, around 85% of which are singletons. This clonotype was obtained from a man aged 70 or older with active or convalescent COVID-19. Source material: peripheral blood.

For the CDR3, the DNA is TGCAGCGTTGAGAGGGCGCAGTTCTTC. Protein product: CSVERAQFF. The chain has TRBV29-1 and TRBJ2-1, with D possibly being TRBD2 (5 bases). The CDR3 extends over 9 amino acids. Looked up from germline, CDR1 is SQVTM and CDR2 is ANQGSEA. Trimming shortened V by 3 bases and J by 12 bases, and 6 bases separated the two germline ends.